The 28 T cell receptor beta chains below come from one sample, sequenced in a study of cytomegalovirus exposure and HLA in healthy donors. The PCR was carried out with 60 Vbeta primers and 13 Jbeta primers. Using immunoSEQ multiplex PCR, the repertoire was profiled, and TCRdb retains in-frame clones only, with some absent. The sample lists 200,000 to 300,000 clones; 82% were seen once. The material sequenced was PBMCs. The receptors derive from a woman aged 35 to 49 in good health and CMV-seropositive.

The chain joins TRBV6-4 to TRBJ2-1; 11 nucleotides align to TRBD2. The CDR3 has 15 residues. Germline CDR1 and CDR2: MRHNA and SNTAGT. With 6 bases clipped from V and 4 bases from J, the junction kept 5 bases outside the gene matches. CDR3 nucleotides: TGTGCCAGCAGCCCGCTAGCGGGGGGATACAATGAGCAGTTCTTC. It is translated as CASSPLAGGYNEQFF.

The rearrangement joins TRBV19 to TRBJ2-5; unclear D gene. The DNA end favors TRBJ2-7, so the J call may be wrong. Germline values: CDR1 LNHDA, CDR2 SQIVND (reference sequence). The CDR3 is made up of 12 amino acids. This CDR3 is CASSDTDYEQYF. The CDR3 DNA is TGTGCCAGTAGCGATACTGATTACGAGCAGTACTTC.

V usage is TRBV29-1 and J usage is TRBJ1-1; TRBD1 matches at 9 bases. With V trimmed by 8 bases and J by 3 bases, 19 bases remained unmatched. This CDR3 region has 17 residues. Germline-derived CDR1 and CDR2 are SQVTM and ANQGSEA. The CDR3 nucleotides are TGCAGCCACATCGGAGACAGGGGGAGCCTTTTTGACACTGAAGCTTTCTTT. Translating gives CSHIGDRGSLFDTEAFF.

The rearrangement joins TRBV5-1 to TRBJ2-7; 9 nucleotides agree with TRBD1. The CDR3 sequence is 14 residues long. Per germline, CDR1 SGHRS and CDR2 YFSETQ. With 0 bases clipped from V and 3 bases from J, the junction kept 1 base outside the gene matches. Written as DNA, the CDR3 is TGCGCCAGCAGCTTGGACAGGGGGCGCTACGAGCAGTACTTC. Its protein product is CASSLDRGRYEQYF.

This sequence joins TRBV6-1 and TRBJ1-2; a possible D gene is TRBD1 (5 bases). V shed 7 bases and J shed 2 bases, with 14 bases lying between them. This CDR3 is built from 14 residues. Germline-derived CDR1 and CDR2 are MNHNS and SASEGT. The CDR3 coding sequence is TGTGCCAGCATAGGGACTCTGGCCAACTATGGCTACACCTTC. Protein sequence: CASIGTLANYGYTF.

The chain is built from TRBV6-4 and TRBJ1-2; D ambiguous. Germline V gene data show CDR1 as MRHNA and CDR2 as SNTAGT. There are 13 residues in the CDR3. V was cut by 2 bases and J by 2 bases, with 6 bases left in between. In DNA form, the CDR3 reads TGTGCCAGCAGTGACGGCACCAACTATGGCTACACCTTC. The encoded protein is CASSDGTNYGYTF.

The genes are TRBV30 and TRBJ2-2; the D gene is possibly TRBD2 (5 bases). Per germline, CDR1 GTSNPN and CDR2 SVGIG (reference sequence). There are 13 residues in the CDR3. V lost 4 bases and J lost 3, with 9 bases in between. The CDR3 nucleotides are TGTGCCTGGACCACCGGGGACACCGGGGAGCTGTTTTTT. It codes for CAWTTGDTGELFF. The full variable domain, its missing parts supplied by reference TRBV30 and TRBJ2-2, is SQTIHQWPATLVQPVGSPLSLECTVEGTSNPNLYWYRQAAGRGLQLLFYSVGIGQISSEVPQNLSASRPQDRQFILSSKKLLLSDSGFYLCAWTTGDTGELFFGEGSRLTVL.

This chain uses TRBV5-1 with TRBJ1-1; 7 positions match TRBD1. V lost 4 bases and J lost 4; bases outside the gene matches: 7. Germline V CDR1 and CDR2: SGHRS, YFSETQ. CDR3 length: 14 residues. The CDR3 DNA reads as TGCGCCAGCAGCGTGACACAGGGGAGCACTGAAGCTTTCTTT. Protein: CASSVTQGSTEAFF.

This sequence joins TRBV6-6 and TRBJ1-1, with TRBD1 matching 7 bases. The junction had 6 bases not matched to a gene; V was cut back by 4 bases and J by 4 bases. CDR1 is MNHNY and CDR2 is SVGAGI in the germline V gene (reference sequence). CDR3 length: 14 residues. The CDR3 DNA is TGTGCCAGCAGTTGGGGACAGAGGAGCACTGAAGCTTTCTTT. This translates into CASSWGQRSTEAFF.

The chain has TRBV28 and TRBJ2-3, with 14 bases lining up with TRBD2. Per germline, CDR1 MDHEN and CDR2 SYDVKM. The CDR3 contains 19 residues. The trim removed 4 bases at V and 4 bases at J, leaving 13 bases unmatched. CDR3 sequence (DNA): TGTGCCAGCAGTTCCCGGGGACTAGCGGGAGCGGAGGGTGCAGATACGCAGTATTTT. It is translated as CASSSRGLAGAEGADTQYF.

The chain employs TRBV11-2 and TRBJ2-3; 13 nucleotides match TRBD2. The CDR3 covers 16 residues. CDR1 SGHAT and CDR2 FQNNGV come from the germline V gene. J lost 5 bases, V lost 1 base, and 3 bases had no gene match. The CDR3 protein is CASSLAWTSGGDTQYF. The CDR3 nucleotides read TGTGCCAGCAGCTTAGCCTGGACTAGCGGGGGAGATACGCAGTATTTT.

The chain combines TRBV6-1 with TRBJ1-2; D is possibly TRBD1 (5 bases). CDR1 and CDR2 from the germline V gene are MNHNS and SASEGT. The V end was cut by 0 bases, the J end by 6 bases, with 17 bases between. The CDR3 is 16 amino acids. CDR3 amino acids: CASSEATAPGGDGYTF. CDR3 DNA: TGTGCCAGCAGTGAAGCGACGGCCCCGGGGGGAGATGGCTACACCTTC.

The J gene is TRBJ1-2, the V gene TRBV28, with 8 nucleotides matching TRBD1. The junction had 4 bases not matched to a gene; V was cut back by 2 bases and J by 5 bases. The germline V gene encodes CDR1 MDHEN and CDR2 SYDVKM. This CDR3 comprises 14 residues. The CDR3 region is CASSLAGQGYGYTF. The CDR3 DNA is TGTGCCAGCAGTTTAGCAGGACAGGGATATGGCTACACCTTC.

V is TRBV6-1 and J is TRBJ1-5; possible D gene TRBD1, 5 bases. Trimming removed 4 bases from V and 0 bases from J, with 7 bases in between. The germline gives CDR1 MNHNS, CDR2 SASEGT. This CDR3 region has 14 residues. CDR3 sequence (DNA): TGTGCCAGCAGTGGACAGTATAGCAATCAGCCCCAGCATTTT. This codes for CASSGQYSNQPQHF.

This clone has only a few counts. The chain combines TRBV5-4 with TRBJ1-4; tentatively, D is TRBD1 (6 bases). Looked up from germline, CDR1 is SGHNT and CDR2 is YYREEE (reference sequence). V was shortened by 2 bases and J by 17 bases, with 10 bases between the two germline ends. The CDR3 has 10 amino acids. CDR3 DNA sequence: TGTGCCAGCAGCTTACGGGACAAATTTTTT. Protein: CASSLRDKFF. Looking up the rest from reference TRBV5-4 and TRBJ1-4 gives the full variable domain: ETGVTQSPTHLIKTRGQQVTLRCSSQSGHNTVSWYQQALGQGPQFIFQYYREEENGRGNFPPRFSGLQFPNYSSELNVNALELDDSALYLCASSLRDKFFGSGTQLSVL.

The genes are TRBV6-5 and TRBJ1-2, with 7 bases matching TRBD1. The V gene's germline CDR1 is MNHEY and CDR2 SVGAGI. The CDR3 runs to 13 residues. Unmatched junction bases numbered 9, after V lost 7 bases and J lost 7 bases. CDR3 sequence: CASTRTGLGGYTF. Written as DNA, the CDR3 is TGTGCCAGCACCCGGACAGGCCTCGGTGGCTACACCTTC.

This clone was picked up one time. The rearrangement uses TRBV7-9 and TRBJ2-3; TRBD2 matches 8 bases. Trimming removed 3 bases from V and 6 bases from J; junction bases left unmatched: 8. The CDR3 runs to 15 residues. Per the germline V gene, CDR1 is SEHNR and CDR2 is FQNEAQ (reference sequence). CDR3 nucleotide sequence: TGTGCCAGCAGCTTGCCGGGGGGGCCTTGGGATACGCAGTATTTT. Encoded protein: CASSLPGGPWDTQYF.

CDR3 coding DNA: TGCGCCAGCAGCTTACCCGGTCCCCAAGAGACCCAGTACTTC. Protein product: CASSLPGPQETQYF. The V gene is TRBV5-1, the J gene TRBJ2-5; D gene uncertain. The CDR3 sequence is 14 residues long. Trimming shortened V by 2 bases and J by 1 base, and 9 bases separated the two germline ends. CDR1 and CDR2 (germline): SGHRS, YFSETQ.

The rearrangement uses TRBV7-2 and TRBJ1-1; D possibly corresponds to TRBD1 (6 bases). The CDR3 contains 15 residues. Between the trimmed V and J ends, which lost 3 bases and 1 base, there was a span of 12 bases. Germline CDR1 reads SGHTA; CDR2 reads FQGNSA. Written as DNA, the CDR3 is TGTGCCAGCAGCTTCGATAGCAGGGGGAACACTGAAGCTTTCTTT. Encoded protein: CASSFDSRGNTEAFF.

The chain links TRBV6-4 to TRBJ2-2, with D possibly matching TRBD2 (5 bases). CDR3 length: 13 amino acids. Germline values: CDR1 MRHNA, CDR2 SNTAGT. Between the trimmed V and J ends, which lost 7 bases and 4 bases, there was a span of 10 bases. The chain's CDR3 is CASTGLFTGELFF. CDR3 DNA sequence: TGTGCCAGCACCGGACTTTTCACCGGGGAGCTGTTTTTT.

On this clone itself: At one of its ends the junction is not consistent with the germline gene, which may arise from a read error. This sequence joins TRBV4-1 and TRBJ1-1, with 8 bases matching TRBD1. This CDR3 is built from 17 residues. Germline V lookup: CDR1 MGHRA, CDR2 YSYEKL. CDR3 sequence reads: CASSQVPPTGANTEAFF. The CDR3 bases are TGCGCCAGCAGCCAAGTACCACCGACAGGGGCGAACACTGAGGCTTTCTTT.

This clone was seen a single time. This rearrangement joins TRBV10-3 to TRBJ1-3, with 8 bases identical to TRBD1. Germline CDR1 reads ENHRY; CDR2 reads SYGVKD. This CDR3 has 15 residues. Losses at the gene ends were 11 bases for V and 0 bases for J; bases not matched to a gene: 9. The CDR3 sequence: CAAGQGTNSGNTIYF. CDR3 sequence (DNA): TGTGCCGCAGGACAGGGTACCAACTCTGGAAACACCATATATTTT.

The J gene is TRBJ2-3, the V gene TRBV9; 12 nucleotides agree with TRBD2. The CDR3 loop spans 15 amino acids. CDR1 is SGDLS and CDR2 is YYNGEE in the germline V gene. J was trimmed by 3 bases and V by 5 bases; bases with no gene match: 4. The CDR3 DNA sequence: TGTGCCAGCAGTCGGACTAGCGGGATGACAGATACGCAGTATTTT. This encodes CASSRTSGMTDTQYF.

This clone occurred once. The rearrangement uses TRBV6-5 and TRBJ1-2, with D maybe TRBD1 (6 bases). The CDR3 runs to 13 residues. V was shortened by 3 bases and J by 7 bases, with 12 bases between the two germline ends. Germline CDR1 MNHEY, CDR2 SVGAGI. The CDR3 region has the DNA TGTGCCAGCAGTTATAAACAGGGATCTGGCTACACCTTC. As protein: CASSYKQGSGYTF.

The CDR3 DNA sequence: TGTGCCAGCAGTTTATGTACCGGGATCTACGAGCAGTACTTC. Residues: CASSLCTGIYEQYF. The chain recombines TRBV27 with TRBJ2-7, with D possibly being TRBD2 (5 bases). CDR3 length: 14 amino acids. Trimming stripped 1 base from V and 3 bases from J, with 10 bases between. Germline V CDR1 and CDR2: MNHEY, SMNVEV (reference sequence).

V is TRBV7-9 and J is TRBJ1-2, with a possible D match to TRBD1 (6 bases). Trimming removed 4 bases at V and 2 bases at J, with 17 bases between. The length of the CDR3 is 16 residues. Germline loops: CDR1 SEHNR, CDR2 FQNEAQ (reference sequence). The CDR3 sequence is CASSSLRQGWNYGYTF. DNA of the CDR3: TGTGCCAGCAGCTCCCTTCGCCAGGGGTGGAACTATGGCTACACCTTC.

The rearrangement joins TRBV5-6 to TRBJ1-2; D is unresolved. The CDR3 extends over 16 amino acids. The germline V gene encodes CDR1 SGHDT and CDR2 YYEEEE. Trimming cost V 4 bases and J 0 bases, with 16 bases left between them. The CDR3 bases are TGTGCCAGCAGCGGAGGTAGTGGAGCAGCTAACTATGGCTACACCTTC. Protein: CASSGGSGAANYGYTF.

The rearrangement joins TRBV5-4 to TRBJ1-4; maybe TRBD1 (5 bases). V was trimmed by 4 bases and J by 10 bases, leaving 17 bases between them. The CDR3 has 14 amino acids. The V gene's germline CDR1 is SGHNT and CDR2 YYREEE (reference sequence). The CDR3 DNA is TGTGCCAGCAGCAGTGGGGGGGGATATGGAAAACTGTTTTTT. This gives the protein CASSSGGGYGKLFF.